This T cell receptor (beta chain) was retrieved from a study of T-cell reconstitution after alpha-beta-depleted transplantation in children. Notes on the study in general: Most T-cell counts and diversity one year after the transplant came from T cells that were newly produced. TCRbeta diversity was high at day 60 in some patients (a result of surviving recipient T cells and thymic progenitors). Reported findings indicate that, about two months after transplant, alpha-beta T cells came from several hundred expanded clones, which were derived from non-depleted graft cells.

Germline CDR1 is SEHNR and CDR2 is FQNEAQ (reference sequence). The V and J ends lost 5 bases and 6 bases respectively, with 10 bases between them. This CDR3 region has 13 residues. Points on this clonotype: Its specificity is unknown.

Molecular barcoding with unique molecular identifiers was used for the TCRbeta library. TCRdb recomputed calls from the PCR reads with MiXCR, one row per CDR3 protein. Of about 980,000 distinct CDR3 sequences in the sample, roughly 29% were seen once. The rearrangement uses TRBV7-9 and TRBJ2-2; tentative D call: TRBD2 (5 bases). The receptor was isolated from a boy under two years old who had a stem cell transplant for SCID, so the T cells may come from the graft donor. The material was PBMCs, mostly from graft donor cells, obtained 360 days after TCRalphabeta/CD19-depleted stem cell transplant. CDR3 nucleotide sequence: TGTGCCAGCAGCCGCCGGGGAGCCGGGGAGCTGTTTTTT. This encodes CASSRRGAGELFF.